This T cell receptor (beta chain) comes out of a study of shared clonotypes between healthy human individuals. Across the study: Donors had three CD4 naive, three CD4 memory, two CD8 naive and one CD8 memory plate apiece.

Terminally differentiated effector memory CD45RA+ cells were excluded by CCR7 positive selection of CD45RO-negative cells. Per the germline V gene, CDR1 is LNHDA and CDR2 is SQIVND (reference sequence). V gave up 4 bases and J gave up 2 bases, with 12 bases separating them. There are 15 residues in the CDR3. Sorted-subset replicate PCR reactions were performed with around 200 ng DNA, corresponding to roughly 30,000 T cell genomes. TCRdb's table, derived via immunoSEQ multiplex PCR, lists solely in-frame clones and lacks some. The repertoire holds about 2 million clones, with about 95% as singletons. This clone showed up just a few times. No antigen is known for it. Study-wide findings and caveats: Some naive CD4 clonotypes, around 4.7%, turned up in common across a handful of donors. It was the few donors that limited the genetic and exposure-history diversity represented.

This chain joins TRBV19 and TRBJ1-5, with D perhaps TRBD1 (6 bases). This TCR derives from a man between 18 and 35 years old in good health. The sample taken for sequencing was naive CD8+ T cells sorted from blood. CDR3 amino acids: CASSTTGYGNQPQHF. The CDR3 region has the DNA TGTGCCAGTAGTACCACAGGGTATGGCAATCAGCCCCAGCATTTT.